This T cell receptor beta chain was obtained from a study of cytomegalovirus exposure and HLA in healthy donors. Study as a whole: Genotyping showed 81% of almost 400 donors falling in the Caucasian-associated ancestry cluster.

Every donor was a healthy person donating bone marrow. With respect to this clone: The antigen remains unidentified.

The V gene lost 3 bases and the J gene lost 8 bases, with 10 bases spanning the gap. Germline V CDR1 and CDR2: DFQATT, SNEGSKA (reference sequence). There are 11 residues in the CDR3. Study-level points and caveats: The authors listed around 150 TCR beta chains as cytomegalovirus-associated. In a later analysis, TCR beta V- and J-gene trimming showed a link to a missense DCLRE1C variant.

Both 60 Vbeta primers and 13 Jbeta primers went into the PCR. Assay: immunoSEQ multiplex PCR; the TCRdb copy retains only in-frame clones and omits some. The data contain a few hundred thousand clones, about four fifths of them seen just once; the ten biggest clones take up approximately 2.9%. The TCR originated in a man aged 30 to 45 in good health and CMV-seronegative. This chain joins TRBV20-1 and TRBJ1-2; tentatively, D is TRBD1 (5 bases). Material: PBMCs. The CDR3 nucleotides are TGCAGTGCTAGTCCAAGGGGAGGCTACACCTTC. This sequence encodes CSASPRGGYTF.